The source of this TCR beta chain is a study of T cell responses to AZD1222 COVID-19 vaccine. Study outcomes and limitations: Following two doses of AZD1222, Spike-specific TCR breadth and depth rose.

The V end was cut by 4 bases, the J end by 2 bases, with 21 bases between. Germline V lookup: CDR1 SEHNR, CDR2 FQNEAQ (reference sequence). The CDR3 sequence is 18 residues long. With regard to this clone: As yet, its antigen is unknown.

Repertoires were generated with immunoSEQ multiplex PCR, while TCRdb's copy carries only in-frame clones and drops some. The sample lists some 180,000 clones, about nine tenths occurring once. The TCR was taken from an adult who received the AZD1222 COVID-19 vaccine. The sequencing here drew on peripheral blood, taken 28 days after the second AZD1222 dose. The chain recombines TRBV7-9 with TRBJ2-1; D is unclear. This CDR3 reads CASSSTIALRRTYNEQFF. The CDR3 DNA follows: TGTGCCAGCAGCTCCACTATTGCCTTGAGACGGACCTACAATGAGCAGTTCTTC.